This entry features one T cell receptor beta chain sequence. As yet, its antigen is unknown. This sample is drawn from a study of T cell responses to AZD1222 COVID-19 vaccine. Clones were read by immunoSEQ multiplex PCR, and TCRdb kept only the in-frame ones, dropping some. The sample lists about 150,000 clones; around 95% were seen once. The study, taken as a whole, reports: Donor demographics were predominantly white British with a female majority; clonal diversity may be underestimated. Without day 14 samples, only post-peak T cell repertoires were studied.

Trimming cost V 5 bases and J 3 bases; bases outside gene matches: 5. CDR3 length equals 16 residues. Germline CDR1 reads SNHLY; CDR2 reads FYNNEI. This receptor was identified in an adult in good health. The chain is built from TRBV2 and TRBJ2-5; 14 bases match TRBD2. Sequencing was performed on peripheral blood, taken on day 0 of AZD1222 vaccination. CDR3: CASSKGLAGGKETQYF. The CDR3 coding sequence is TGTGCCAGCAGTAAAGGACTAGCGGGAGGAAAAGAGACCCAGTACTTC. Complete variable domain (other parts from reference TRBV2 and TRBJ2-5): EPEVTQTPSHQVTQMGQEVILRCVPISNHLYFYWYRQILGQKVEFLVSFYNNEISEKSEIFDDQFSVERPDGSNFTLKIRSTKLEDSAMYFCASSKGLAGGKETQYFGPGTRLLVL.